This T cell receptor beta chain was found in a study of high-grade serous ovarian cancer treatment subgroups (dated by TCRdb to the early 2020s). At the level of the whole study: On average, each sample produced some 15,000 sequencing reads and 6,000 to 8,000 unique TCR beta rearrangements. The study profiled TCR beta repertoires in high-grade serous ovarian cancer patients grouped by complete gross resection or neoadjuvant chemotherapy response under a laparoscopic triage algorithm. A cohort of 30 patients was included: 10 with no residual disease after primary surgery (R0), 10 who were excellent NACT responders, and 10 who were poor NACT responders. One primary tumor sample and two metastatic tumor samples were contributed by each patient, so that some 100 samples were obtained in total.

Measured from the cysteine to the phenylalanine, the CDR3 is 13 residues long. Only the CDR3 DNA stays, 39 bases, in frame from base 1. In the germline V gene, CDR1 corresponds to KGHSH and CDR2 to LQKENI. Trimmed from V: 1 base; trimmed from J: 6 bases; junction bases lacking a gene match: 2. High-throughput TCR profiling via ImmunoSEQ was performed on the 75 to 90 tumor samples. In the source study's methods: Richness (unique productive sequences), clonality, evenness and relatedness were included as repertoire diversity metrics, and similarity between samples was assessed with the Bhattacharyya coefficient. In a sensitivity analysis, TCRs with fewer than two reads were excluded, and consistent conclusions were obtained. TCRdb carries this immuneACCESS record with in-frame sequences only. Its versions omit some clonotypes, under half of them owing to an unresolved V gene in the studies checked, with the rest unexplained. For V, J and clone size, that table is used; D and trimming come from the DNA. The sample records approximately 15,000 clones, 73% of which are singletons. The top ten hold more than 3.5% of the sample.

What the research found in general, with its limitations: The TCR repertoire analyses centered on CDR3, leaving CDR1 and CDR2 unanalyzed. TCR clonal relatedness correlated positively with neoantigen level and, by trend, with copy number variation and mutation load from whole-genome sequencing. Because bulk tumor TCR sequencing provided no spatial information, insight into HGSC tumor complexity and diversity was limited. Repertoire similarity ranging from roughly 0.1 to 0.79 was observed between tumors from the same patient, whereas almost no similarity was observed between different patients.

Tumor samples were collected prior to definitive surgery or chemotherapy. Genomic DNA extraction was performed by the MD Anderson Biospecimen Extraction Resource, and TCR sequencing was carried out by the MD Anderson Cancer Genomics Laboratory. Notes on this clone: The clone's antigen remains unknown. One base away there is no much larger clone; base qualities are not given.

This receptor chain uses TRBV18 and TRBJ1-2, with 7 bases aligning to TRBD1. What was sequenced was tumor tissue. This TCR was recovered from a human donor with high-grade serous ovarian cancer. The CDR3 reads CASSPQGADGYTF. The nucleotide sequence is TGTGCCAGCTCACCACAGGGGGCCGATGGCTACACCTTC.